This T cell receptor beta chain is from a study of T cell repertoires in cytomegalovirus infection. Looking at the study overall: It can be stated that public TCR beta signatures indicated CMV infection as well as a matching HLA type.

Per the germline V gene, CDR1 is DFQATT and CDR2 is SNEGSKA (reference sequence). The germline V and J ends were trimmed by 1 base and 4 bases, with 12 bases remaining between them. The CDR3 runs to 14 residues. Study conclusions and caveats: The ex vivo response showed dominance by HLA-C-restricted CMV-specific TCR beta clonotypes.

A remark on this clonotype: What it recognizes is unknown.

TCRdb re-analysed the reads in MiXCR, keeping a single row per CDR3 protein. Here the sample spans approximately 910,000 distinct CDR3 sequences, roughly 31% being singletons. This sequence was found in a human donor in good health (CMV status not recorded). Some clones in this sample may be carry-over from other donors' samples. This sample comprised cultured CD8+ T cells from PBMCs, obtained from culture after CMV antigen stimulation. The rearrangement joins TRBV20-1 to TRBJ2-3, with unresolved D. CDR3 sequence: CSARALDIADTQYF. The CDR3 DNA reads TGCAGTGCTAGAGCCCTCGACATAGCAGATACGCAGTATTTT.